This entry is about one T cell receptor beta chain. The antigen it recognizes is unknown. No much larger clone is present one base from it, and per-base qualities are unavailable. Taken from cysteine to phenylalanine, the CDR3 has 16 residues. CDR3 DNA only is kept here, 48 bases in frame from base 1. Reading the germline V gene gives CDR1 SGHTA and CDR2 FQGTGA. Clipping removes 2 bases from V and 4 bases from J, with 5 as the unmatched junction base count. To prepare the library, the immunoSEQ multiplex PCR assay was applied. DNA from the CD4+ T cells that had been cultured and isolated underwent TCR beta CDR3 sequencing. Concerning the study's data processing: Non-productive TCR sequences were removed, reads were trimmed to the CDR3 region, and CDR3s of at least 7 amino acids were retained. Antigen-specific clonotypes were identified using the MANAFEST web app by comparison of expansion in peptide wells against reference cultures. For clones to be considered positive, expansion at FDR<0.05 versus reference and all other wells, an odds ratio above 5, and a frequency above 0.1% in two replicate wells were required. A clonotype was defined as cross-reactive if the clonotype was significantly expanded both in SARS-CoV-2 spike wells and in at least one common cold coronavirus spike condition. CDR3 similarity was assessed by Levenshtein distance with the stringdist R package, and unrooted trees were built with ape in R 3.6.1. The table was pulled from immuneACCESS by TCRdb, which kept in-frame rearrangements only. Such tables lose some clones; where checked, under half of the loss comes from unresolved V genes, and the rest has no known cause. D and trimming were read from the DNA, whereas the V and J calls and clone size are those reported in that table. This sample holds under 40,000 clones; approximately 80% were observed only once. Together, the top ten hold 1.5% to 2.5% of the sample.

In the ViraFEST assay, PBMC were stimulated with viral peptide pools, and TCR sequencing was then used to find antigen-specific CD4+ T cell clonotypes based on their expansion. After less than 13 days of culture, CD4+ T cells were isolated with the EasySep CD4+ T cell isolation kit. Each participant received two doses of an mRNA SARS-CoV-2 vaccine, either BNT162b2 or mRNA-1273. Healthy vaccine recipients had no prior SARS-CoV-2 infection, confirmed by negative nucleocapsid antibodies before and after vaccination. Each well held some 1.9 million PBMC cultured in IMDM containing approximately 5% human AB serum, about 10 IU/ml IL-2 and gentamicin, along with roughly 10 ug/ml peptides. Half of the culture medium was replaced with fresh IL-2-containing medium on days 3 and 7. Unless noted otherwise, every peptide stimulation condition was grown in triplicate wells. PBMC were separated from whole blood using Ficoll-Paque Plus gradient centrifugation and were then either cryopreserved at -140C or used fresh. The spike proteins of SARS-CoV-2 and of the common cold coronaviruses HCoV-NL63, HCoV-OC43 and HCoV-229E were spanned by overlapping peptide pools. Genomic DNA was extracted from cultured CD4+ T cells with the QIAamp micro DNA kit.

The data derive from a study of vaccination effects on CD4 cells after COVID-19 (dated by TCRdb to 2021 to 2024). Notes on the research overall: Post-vaccine samples across the study were collected a median of 72 days after the second dose, with a range of 14 to 241. SARS-CoV-2 spike-specific CD4+ TCR repertoires were compared before and after mRNA vaccination in COVID-19 convalescent patients and in infection-naive vaccine recipients. The full study included some 10 COVID-19 convalescent patients and a handful of SARS-CoV-2-naive healthy vaccine recipients. The Oncomine TCR Beta short-read assay on an Illumina iSeq 100 was used to sequence cultures from other donors in the study. The paper as a whole reports these results and caveats: In healthy vaccine recipients, vaccine-induced clones were almost all SARS-CoV-2 mono-reactive, with only 1 of 255 being cross-reactive with common cold coronaviruses. Marked clonal contraction was observed in both infection-induced and vaccine-induced clones at late post-vaccination timepoints, consistent with waning T cell responses. The study was limited by a small number of convalescent patients and lacked early post-infection timepoints.

Source: CD4+ T cells from PBMCs cultured with HCoV-NL63 spike peptides, taken after COVID-19 vaccination. Reading the label with the study, this specimen's cell subset or site is: HCoV-NL63 spike overlapping peptide pool stimulation. This TCR was recovered from a human donor who received a COVID-19 vaccine. Some clones in this sample may be carry-over from other donors' samples. The chain is made from TRBV7-3 and TRBJ2-5; 12 central bases correspond to TRBD1. The CDR3 loop reads CASSLVGQGAGETQYF. The sequenced DNA is TGTGCCAGCAGCTTAGTGGGACAGGGGGCAGGAGAGACCCAGTACTTC.